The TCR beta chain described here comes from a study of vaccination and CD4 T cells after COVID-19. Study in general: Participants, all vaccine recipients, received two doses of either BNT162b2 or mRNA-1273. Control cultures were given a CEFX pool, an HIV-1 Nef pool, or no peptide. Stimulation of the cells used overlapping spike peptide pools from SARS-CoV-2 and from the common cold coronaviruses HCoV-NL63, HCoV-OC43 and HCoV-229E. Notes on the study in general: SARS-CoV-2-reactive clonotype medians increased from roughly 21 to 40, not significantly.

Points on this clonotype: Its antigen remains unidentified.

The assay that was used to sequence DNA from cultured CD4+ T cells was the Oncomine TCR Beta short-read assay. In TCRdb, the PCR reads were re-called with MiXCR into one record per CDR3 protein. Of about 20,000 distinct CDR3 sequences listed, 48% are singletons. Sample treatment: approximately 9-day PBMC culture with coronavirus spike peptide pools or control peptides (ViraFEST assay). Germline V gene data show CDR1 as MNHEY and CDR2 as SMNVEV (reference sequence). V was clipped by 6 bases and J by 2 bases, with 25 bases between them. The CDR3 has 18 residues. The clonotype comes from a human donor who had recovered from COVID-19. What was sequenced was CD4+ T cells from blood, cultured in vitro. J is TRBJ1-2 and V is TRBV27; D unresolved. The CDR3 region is CASRPPPSDPSGNYGYTF. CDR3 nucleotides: TGTGCCAGCAGACCCCCCCCTTCCGACCCTTCGGGAAACTATGGCTACACCTTC.